This T cell receptor beta chain appears in the sequencing data of a study of graft-versus-host responses after intestinal transplantation. The overall study: The transplants performed in recipients were multivisceral, liver-intestinal, or isolated intestinal.

CDR3 length: 12 amino acids. Trimming removed 6 bases from V and 5 bases from J; junction bases left unmatched: 2. Germline CDR1 MDHEN, CDR2 SYDVKM. Regarding the study as a whole: Some GvH clones were seen earlier in gut or blood, suggesting intestinal origin. Circulating GvH clones peaking coincided with falling HvG clones soon after transplant.

Comment on this clone: Its cognate antigen is unknown.

Sequencing used immunoSEQ multiplex PCR; TCRdb keeps in-frame clones, though not all of them. The sample has tens of thousands of clones, around 94% seen once; the top ten hold 0.2% to 0.25%. The receptor was derived from a human donor who was the organ donor for an intestinal transplant. The rearrangement joins TRBV28 to TRBJ2-7; 9 positions agree with TRBD1. The sample here was unstimulated CD4+ T cells sorted from spleen or lymph node cells, taken before transplant. The CDR3 protein is CASRGQGHEQYF. DNA of the CDR3: TGTGCCAGCAGAGGACAGGGGCACGAGCAGTACTTC.